The source of this T cell receptor beta chain is a study of a mutant IDH1 vaccine in newly diagnosed glioma. At the level of the study: Among treated patients, roughly 62% were male and about 38% female, and mean age was about 39 years.

As to time point: week 11, during vaccination. In every dose of vaccine, 300 ug of mutant IDH1 20-mer peptide was given alongside topical imiquimod. Regarding this clone: Its antigen is unidentified.

The data were produced by immunoSEQ multiplex PCR, yet TCRdb's version contains in-frame clones alone and is incomplete. Of 35,000 to 50,000 clones in the sample, 65% to 85% were seen once. The V end lost 3 bases, the J end lost 1 base, and 6 bases lay between the germline ends. Germline V gives CDR1 ENHRY, CDR2 SYGVKD. This CDR3 contains 13 residues. This receptor was taken from a man aged 40-49 years with glioma. Here the sequenced sample was PBMCs, taken from a glioma patient whose treatment included an IDH1 peptide vaccine. The rearrangement joins TRBV10-3 to TRBJ1-1, with D perhaps matching TRBD1 (6 bases). This CDR3 is CAISDRGNTEAFF. DNA of the CDR3: TGTGCCATCAGTGACAGGGGGAACACTGAAGCTTTCTTT.